These 30 T cell receptor beta chains share one sample of origin, sequenced in a study of CD8 T cells in Susac syndrome. Random hexamers were used to reverse transcribe 0.5 to 1 ug of RNA. TCRdb re-derived calls from the immunoSEQ multiplex PCR reads in MiXCR, one entry per CDR3 protein. The sample includes 160,000 or so distinct CDR3 sequences, 94% seen only once; the top ten take more than 0.2%. The sample was CD8+ T cells from PBMCs. The receptors derive from a human donor with multiple sclerosis.

This chain uses TRBV12-3 or TRBV12-4 with TRBJ2-5; no reliable D call. Trimming shortened V by 5 bases and J by 5 bases, and 18 bases separated the two germline ends. The CDR3 runs to 15 residues. As DNA, the CDR3 is TGTGCCAGCAGTACTTTTGGGGTCTTCGGGGAGACCCAGTACTTC. Amino acids: CASSTFGVFGETQYF.

J is TRBJ2-2 and V is TRBV24-1, with D uncertain. Germline CDR1 is KGHDR and CDR2 is SFDVKD. The V end lost 7 bases, the J end lost 1 base, and 3 bases lay between the germline ends. The CDR3 spans 12 residues. CDR3 sequence reads: CATRGNTGELFF. The DNA of the CDR3 is TGTGCCACCAGAGGGAACACCGGGGAGCTGTTTTTT.

In DNA, the CDR3 is TGTGCCAGCAGTTACTTGAACACTGAAGCTTTCTTT. Translated, it gives CASSYLNTEAFF. The chain joins TRBV6-2 or TRBV6-3 to TRBJ1-1, with unresolved D. Germline CDR1 and CDR2: MNHEY and SVGEGT. The ends were cut back, 1 base at V and 0 bases at J, with 0 bases in the middle. The CDR3 is 12 amino acids.

The chain has TRBV3-1 and TRBJ2-2; 9 positions agree with TRBD1. The germline gives CDR1 LGHDT, CDR2 YNNKEL (reference sequence). This CDR3 region has 15 residues. The V and J ends lost 1 base and 3 bases, in that order; junction bases with no gene match: 0. The CDR3 loop reads CASSQGDRDTGELFF. In DNA form, the CDR3 reads TGTGCCAGCAGCCAAGGGGACAGGGACACCGGGGAGCTGTTTTTT.

V is TRBV5-6 and J is TRBJ2-4; 13 bases align to TRBD2. Germline-derived CDR1 and CDR2 are SGHDT and YYEEEE. This CDR3 contains 19 residues. The ends lost 4 bases at V and 0 bases at J; junction bases unmatched: 10. Here the CDR3 DNA reads TGTGCCAGCAGCCATACTAGCGGGGGGGCCGAGGTAGCCAAAAACATTCAGTACTTC. Encoded protein: CASSHTSGGAEVAKNIQYF.

The chain joins TRBV20-1 to TRBJ2-7; tentative D call: TRBD2 (7 bases). The germline CDR1 and CDR2 sequences are DFQATT and SNEGSKA (reference sequence). The CDR3 runs to 11 residues. The V gene lost 5 bases and the J gene lost 6 bases, with 11 bases spanning the gap. This CDR3 reads CSAGRGREQYF. The CDR3 coding sequence is TGCAGTGCTGGGCGGGGGCGCGAGCAGTACTTC.

This clonotype was seen only once. The genes are TRBV19 and TRBJ2-1; no reliable D call. V gave up 4 bases and J gave up 9 bases, with 10 bases separating them. The germline V gene has CDR1 LNHDA and CDR2 SQIVND (reference sequence). The CDR3 consists of 12 residues. This chain's CDR3 is CASSSRTSEQFF. CDR3 in DNA: TGTGCCAGTAGTAGCCGGACCAGTGAGCAGTTCTTC.

This chain joins TRBV9 and TRBJ2-2; unclear D gene. Per germline, CDR1 SGDLS and CDR2 YYNGEE. There are 13 residues in the CDR3. V lost 6 bases, J lost 1 base, and 7 bases lay in between. CDR3 amino acids: CASNAENTGELFF. For the CDR3, the DNA is TGTGCCAGCAACGCCGAGAACACCGGGGAGCTGTTTTTT.

The gene calls are TRBV13 and TRBJ2-1; D might be TRBD1 or TRBD2, each matching 6 bases. This CDR3 has 14 amino acids. CDR1 is PRHDT and CDR2 is FYEKMQ in the germline V gene (reference sequence). CDR3 coding DNA: TGTGCAAGCCTTAGGGGGGTTATCGACAATGAGCAGTTCTTC. It encodes CASLRGVIDNEQFF.

This chain joins TRBV14 and TRBJ2-7; tentatively, D is TRBD1 (6 bases). V lost 4 bases to trimming and J lost 3 bases, with 22 bases between them. Germline loops: CDR1 SGHDN, CDR2 FVKESK. This CDR3 contains 17 residues. The CDR3 here is CASSRGQGSWGGYEQYF. CDR3 in DNA: TGTGCCAGCAGCCGAGGGCAGGGGAGTTGGGGCGGCTACGAGCAGTACTTC.

The chain combines TRBV4-1 with TRBJ2-1; 12 bases are a match to TRBD2. This CDR3 is built from 16 residues. V gave up 2 bases and J gave up 7 bases; unmatched junction bases: 6. Germline V CDR1 and CDR2: MGHRA, YSYEKL. For the CDR3, the DNA is TGCGCCAGCAGCCAACGGGGGACTAGCGGGCCTAATGAGCAGTTCTTC. Amino acids: CASSQRGTSGPNEQFF.

CDR3 sequence reads: CASSSGHRNTGELFF. DNA for the CDR3: TGTGCCAGCAGTTCGGGACACCGGAACACCGGGGAGCTGTTTTTT. This rearrangement joins TRBV12-3 or TRBV12-4 to TRBJ2-2; maybe TRBD1 (6 bases). The CDR3 is 15 amino acids. V lost 4 bases to trimming and J lost 1 base, with 10 bases between them.

The V gene is TRBV29-1, the J gene TRBJ2-3; 11 bases match TRBD1. CDR3 length: 16 amino acids. Trimming at V came to 3 bases and at J to 4 bases, leaving 9 bases not matched to a gene. Germline CDR1 reads SQVTM; CDR2 reads ANQGSEA. As DNA, the CDR3 is TGCAGCGTTGAGACCGGGACAGGGGGTATTGCAGATACGCAGTATTTT. This translates into CSVETGTGGIADTQYF.

This clonotype was counted a single time. The chain joins TRBV28 to TRBJ2-1, with D unclear. V was pared by 3 bases and J by 7 bases, with 10 bases between. Germline V gene lookup returns CDR1 MDHEN and CDR2 SYDVKM. The CDR3 consists of 13 residues. The CDR3 bases are TGTGCCAGCAGTTTTGGCCCGCCGAATGAGCAGTTCTTC. Translating gives CASSFGPPNEQFF.

V gene TRBV13 combines with J gene TRBJ1-2; D gene unclear. Germline CDR1 is PRHDT and CDR2 is FYEKMQ (reference sequence). Trimming left V 0 bases short and J 4 bases short, with 18 bases between. CDR3 length equals 17 residues. The CDR3 loop is CASSLGRGNEMLYGYTF. The CDR3 region has the DNA TGTGCCAGCAGCTTAGGCCGGGGTAACGAAATGCTCTATGGCTACACCTTC. Full variable domain (rest looked up from reference TRBV13 and TRBJ1-2): AAGVIQSPRHLIKEKRETATLKCYPIPRHDTVYWYQQGPGQDPQFLISFYEKMQSDKGSIPDRFSAQQFSDYHSELNMSSLELGDSALYFCASSLGRGNEMLYGYTFGSGTRLTVV.

This rearrangement joins TRBV7-9 to TRBJ2-3, with TRBD1 as a possible D gene (6 bases). Germline V gene lookup returns CDR1 SEHNR and CDR2 FQNEAQ (reference sequence). The ends were cut back, 4 bases at V and 3 bases at J, with 11 bases in the middle. This CDR3 is built from 14 residues. The CDR3 spells CASSSGTLTDTQYF. The CDR3 DNA sequence: TGTGCCAGCAGCTCCGGGACACTTACAGATACGCAGTATTTT.

The rearrangement links TRBV20-1 to TRBJ2-1, with TRBD1 matching over 8 bases. V lost 6 bases to trimming and J lost 10 bases; unmatched junction nucleotides: 11. Germline CDR1 and CDR2: DFQATT and SNEGSKA (reference sequence). There are 13 residues in the CDR3. CDR3 residues: CSASRTGDREQFF. The DNA of the CDR3 is TGCAGTGCCAGTCGAACAGGGGACAGGGAGCAGTTCTTC.

The gene calls are TRBV12-3 or TRBV12-4 and TRBJ2-7, with 8 bases identical to TRBD1. The ends lost 3 bases at V and 2 bases at J; junction bases unmatched: 6. The CDR3 totals 15 residues. CDR3 in amino acids: CASSFLGQVTYEQYF. Written as DNA, the CDR3 is TGTGCCAGCAGTTTCCTGGGACAGGTGACCTACGAGCAGTACTTC.

The V call is TRBV20-1, the J call TRBJ2-7; D is unclear. V was clipped by 0 bases and J by 4 bases, with 13 bases between them. CDR3 length equals 14 residues. Per germline, CDR1 DFQATT and CDR2 SNEGSKA (reference sequence). CDR3 DNA: TGCAGTGCTAGAGATCCCAGAGGAGCTTACGAGCAGTACTTC. Its protein product is CSARDPRGAYEQYF.

Here the CDR3 DNA reads TGTGCCAGCAGCTTATCTGCAGAGCAGTTCTTC. Translating it yields CASSLSAEQFF. The gene calls are TRBV7-9 and TRBJ2-1; no clear D. Trimming left V 2 bases short and J 10 bases short, with 6 bases between. CDR1 is SEHNR and CDR2 is FQNEAQ in the germline V gene (reference sequence). The CDR3 sequence is 11 residues long. The complete variable domain, with remaining parts taken from reference TRBV7-9 and TRBJ2-1, reads DTGVSQNPRHKITKRGQNVTFRCDPISEHNRLYWYRQTLGQGPEFLTYFQNEAQLEKSRLLSDRFSAERPKGSFSTLEIQRTEQGDSAMYLCASSLSAEQFFGPGTRLTVL.

This clonotype was observed once. The rearrangement links TRBV9 to TRBJ2-1; 11 bases align to TRBD2. J lost 5 bases, V lost 5 bases, and 6 bases had no gene match. The CDR3 runs 15 residues. CDR1 SGDLS and CDR2 YYNGEE come from the germline V gene. CDR3 region: CASSTGTSGDNEQFF. CDR3 nucleotides: TGTGCCAGCAGTACCGGGACTAGCGGAGACAATGAGCAGTTCTTC.

The rearrangement links TRBV5-1 to TRBJ2-7, with 7 bases aligning to TRBD1. The CDR3 consists of 16 residues. Germline V gives CDR1 SGHRS, CDR2 YFSETQ. V shed 5 bases and J 2 bases; nucleotides not matched to a gene: 13. CDR3 protein: CASRSKGPGTAYEQYF. In DNA form, the CDR3 reads TGCGCCAGCAGATCTAAAGGACCCGGGACAGCCTACGAGCAGTACTTC. The entire variable domain, with the rest obtained from reference TRBV5-1 and TRBJ2-7, is as follows: KAGVTQTPRYLIKTRGQQVTLSCSPISGHRSVSWYQQTPGQGLQFLFEYFSETQRNKGNFPGRFSGRQFSNSRSEMNVSTLELGDSALYLCASRSKGPGTAYEQYFGPGTRLTVT.

The V gene is TRBV2, the J gene TRBJ2-1; D is unclear. The V gene's germline CDR1 is SNHLY and CDR2 FYNNEI. Trimming left V 0 bases short and J 10 bases short, with 7 bases between. The CDR3 is made up of 12 amino acids. The CDR3 bases are TGTGCCAGCAGTGAAGCGACGGCAGAGCAGTTCTTC. Residues: CASSEATAEQFF.

The chain recombines TRBV15 with TRBJ1-5; no reliable D call. V gave up 3 bases and J gave up 9 bases, with 6 bases separating them. The germline CDR1 and CDR2 sequences are LNHNV and YYDKDF (reference sequence). This CDR3 region has 11 residues. The chain's CDR3 is CATSSLGPQHF. CDR3 nucleotide sequence: TGTGCCACCAGCAGTCTCGGGCCCCAGCATTTT.

The chain has TRBV12-3 or TRBV12-4 and TRBJ2-5; 8 nucleotides line up with TRBD1. The V gene end was trimmed by 6 bases and the J gene end by 2 bases; junction bases not matched to a gene: 2. This CDR3 has 13 amino acids. CDR3: CASRYRGQETQYF. The CDR3 DNA reads as TGTGCCAGCAGGTACAGGGGGCAAGAGACCCAGTACTTC.

V is TRBV29-1 and J is TRBJ2-1; 10 nucleotides match TRBD1. The CDR3 sequence is 16 residues long. The V segment lost 1 base and the J segment 0 bases; nucleotides outside the gene matches: 3. Germline CDR1 and CDR2: SQVTM and ANQGSEA. CDR3 protein: CSVEGTGGTSYNEQFF. CDR3 in DNA: TGCAGCGTTGAAGGGACAGGGGGGACCTCCTACAATGAGCAGTTCTTC.

The chain couples TRBV3-1 to TRBJ2-3, with 9 bases fitting TRBD2. J lost 3 bases, V lost 6 bases, and 7 bases had no gene match. CDR3 length equals 15 residues. Germline V gene sequence: CDR1 LGHDT, CDR2 YNNKEL (reference sequence). CDR3 DNA sequence: TGTGCCAGCAGTCCGGGACTAGCTTTGACAGATACGCAGTATTTT. Residues: CASSPGLALTDTQYF.

This chain joins TRBV3-1 and TRBJ1-1; 10 bases are shared with TRBD1. The CDR3 is made up of 15 amino acids. Trimming cost V 5 bases and J 6 bases; bases outside gene matches: 9. Germline V gene lookup returns CDR1 LGHDT and CDR2 YNNKEL (reference sequence). The CDR3 coding sequence is TGTGCCAGCAGCTCTCCGGGACAGGGGACCGCTGAAGCTTTCTTT. Its translation: CASSSPGQGTAEAFF.

The chain joins TRBV29-1 to TRBJ1-2, with TRBD1 as a possible D gene (5 bases). From germline, CDR1 is SQVTM and CDR2 ANQGSEA. Trimming removed 0 bases from V and 1 base from J, with 18 bases in between. The CDR3 is 17 residues long. This CDR3 reads CSVEDRGGGRSNYGYTF. CDR3 DNA sequence: TGCAGCGTTGAAGATCGCGGGGGTGGAAGGAGTAACTATGGCTACACCTTC.

V and J are TRBV12-3 or TRBV12-4 and TRBJ2-7; TRBD1 agrees at 9 bases. CDR3 length: 12 residues. The V gene end was trimmed by 7 bases and the J gene end by 7 bases; junction bases not matched to a gene: 5. CDR3 region: CASTLTGGEQYF. In DNA form, the CDR3 reads TGTGCCAGCACCCTGACAGGGGGAGAGCAGTACTTC.